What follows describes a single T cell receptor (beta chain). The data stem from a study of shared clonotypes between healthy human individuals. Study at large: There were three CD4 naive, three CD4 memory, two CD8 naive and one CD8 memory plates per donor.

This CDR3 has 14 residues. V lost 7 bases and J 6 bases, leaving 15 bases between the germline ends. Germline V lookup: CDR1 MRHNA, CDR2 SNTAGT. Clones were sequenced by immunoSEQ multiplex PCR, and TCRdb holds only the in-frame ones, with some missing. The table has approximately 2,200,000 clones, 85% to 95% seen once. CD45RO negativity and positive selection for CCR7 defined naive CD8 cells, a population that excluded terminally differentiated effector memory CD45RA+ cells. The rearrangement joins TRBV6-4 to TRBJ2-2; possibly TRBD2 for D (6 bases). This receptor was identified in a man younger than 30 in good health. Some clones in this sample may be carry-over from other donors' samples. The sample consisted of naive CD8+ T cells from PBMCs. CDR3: CASMAPGVPGELFF. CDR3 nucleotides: TGTGCCAGCATGGCACCGGGAGTTCCCGGGGAGCTGTTTTTT.